This T cell receptor (beta chain) was observed in a study of PD-L1 blockade in urothelial cancer. The protocol was immunoSEQ multiplex PCR, while the TCRdb copy is restricted to in-frame clones and leaves out a portion. The data contain about 87,000 clones, more than 70% of them seen just once; the ten biggest clones take up more than 0.85%. Time point: pretreatment peripheral blood. Per germline, CDR1 KGHSH and CDR2 LQKENI. The CDR3 covers 15 residues. V lost 4 bases, J lost 0 bases, and 4 bases stayed unmatched. The gene calls are TRBV18 and TRBJ2-3; 7 bases align to TRBD2. The clonotype comes from a woman at least 80 years old with urothelial cancer. The sample was PBMCs, taken around atezolizumab (anti-PD-L1) treatment. CDR3 region: CASSQLATSTDTQYF. In nucleotides, the CDR3 is TGTGCCAGCTCACAACTAGCGACTAGCACAGATACGCAGTATTTT.